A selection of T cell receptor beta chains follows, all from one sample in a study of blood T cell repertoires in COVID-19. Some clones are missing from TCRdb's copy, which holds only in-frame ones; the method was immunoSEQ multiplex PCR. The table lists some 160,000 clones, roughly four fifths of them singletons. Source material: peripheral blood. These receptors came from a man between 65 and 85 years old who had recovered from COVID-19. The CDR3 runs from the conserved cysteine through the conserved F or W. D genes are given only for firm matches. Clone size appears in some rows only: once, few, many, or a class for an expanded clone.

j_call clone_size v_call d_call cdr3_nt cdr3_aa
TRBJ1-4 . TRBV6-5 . TGTGCCGGCAGTTACTCGGGTACAGGGATAGGAGAAAAACTGTTTTTT CAGSYSGTGIGEKLFF
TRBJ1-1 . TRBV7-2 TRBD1 TGTGCCAGCAGCAGGGACAGAACTGAAGCTTTCTTT CASSRDRTEAFF
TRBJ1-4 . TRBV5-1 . TGCGCCAGCAGCTTGGGGGCCGACGGTGGAGAAAAACTGTTTTTT CASSLGADGGEKLFF
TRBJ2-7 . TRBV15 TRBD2 TGTGCCACCAGCAGAACTTCTGGACTAGCGGGAAGGGAGCAGTACTTC CATSRTSGLAGREQYF
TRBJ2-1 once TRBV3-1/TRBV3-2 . TGTGCCAGCAGCCATTCTTATACAGGGAGCTCCTACAATGAGCAGTTCTTC CASSHSYTGSSYNEQFF
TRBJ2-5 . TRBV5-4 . TGTGCCAGCAGCCCTGGCGGGATTAGAAACCAAGAGACCCAGTACTTC CASSPGGIRNQETQYF
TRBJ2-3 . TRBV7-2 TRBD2 TGTGCCAGCAGCTTAGTCGCGGGACTAGCGAGCACAGATACGCAGTATTTT CASSLVAGLASTDTQYF
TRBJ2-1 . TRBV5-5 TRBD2 TGTGCCAGCAGTTTGAGGACTAGCGGGAGTCCCTACAATGAGCAGTTCTTC CASSLRTSGSPYNEQFF
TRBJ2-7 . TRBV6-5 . TGTGCCAGCAGTTCTCCAGGAGGCTACGAGCAGTACTTC CASSSPGGYEQYF
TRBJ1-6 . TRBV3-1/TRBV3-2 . TGTGCCAGCTGGGCAGGGGCAATAAATTCACCCCTCCACTTT CASWAGAINSPLHF
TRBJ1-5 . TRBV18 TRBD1 TGTGCCAGCTCTTCCGGGACAGGGGGTAATCAGCCCCAGCATTTT CASSSGTGGNQPQHF
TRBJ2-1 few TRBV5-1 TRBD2 TGCGCCAGCAGCCCGGGACTAGCGGGAGGGTTCTCCTACAATGAGCAGTTCTTC CASSPGLAGGFSYNEQFF
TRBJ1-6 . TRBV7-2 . TGTGCCAGCAGCTTAGACGCGGGGGGCGCAGACTATAATTCACCCCTCCACTTT CASSLDAGGADYNSPLHF
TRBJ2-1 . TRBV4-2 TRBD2 TGTGCCAGCAGCCAAGATTTAGCGGGAGGTTTCTATGAGCAGTTCTTC CASSQDLAGGFYEQFF
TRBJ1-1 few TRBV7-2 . TGTGCCAGCAGCTTAGCCCTGCGAGTAGCTTTCTTT CASSLALRVAFF
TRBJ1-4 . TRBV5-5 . TGTGCCAGCAGTCATCAGGGGTTGAGTGAAAAACTGTTTTTT CASSHQGLSEKLFF
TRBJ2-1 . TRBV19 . TGTGCCAGTAGTATCCCAAAGGGGTCGAGCTCCTACAATGAGCAGTTCTTC CASSIPKGSSSYNEQFF
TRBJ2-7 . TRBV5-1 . TGCGCCAGCGCAAAGACAGGAATAACCTACGAGCAGTACTTC CASAKTGITYEQYF
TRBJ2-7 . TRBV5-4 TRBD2 TGTGCCAGCAGCTTGGCCAGCGGGAGTTACGAGCAGTACTTC CASSLASGSYEQYF
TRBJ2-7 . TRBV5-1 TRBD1 TGCGCCAGCAGCTCGGGACAGGTAAACGAGCAGTACTTC CASSSGQVNEQYF
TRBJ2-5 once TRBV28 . TGTGCCAGCAGACCTAACAGAGAGACCCAGTACTTC CASRPNRETQYF
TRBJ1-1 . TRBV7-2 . TGTGCCAGCAGCCCCCGTGCAGGGGAGGGCACTGAAGCTTTCTTT CASSPRAGEGTEAFF
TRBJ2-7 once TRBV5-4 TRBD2 TGTGCCAGCAGCCCTCCGGCGGGAGGCAGGTCCTACGAGCAGTACTTC CASSPPAGGRSYEQYF
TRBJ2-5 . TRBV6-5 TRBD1 TGTGCCAGCAAACGGGACAGGGGGCCGGTGGCCCAGTACTTC CASKRDRGPVAQYF
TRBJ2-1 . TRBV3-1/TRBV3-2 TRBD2 TGTGCCAGCAGCCAATTTGGCGGGAGCTCCTACAATGAGCAGTTCTTC CASSQFGGSSYNEQFF
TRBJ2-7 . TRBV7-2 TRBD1 TGTGCCAGCAGCGAAGCCGGGACAGGGGCCTACGAGCAGTACTTC CASSEAGTGAYEQYF
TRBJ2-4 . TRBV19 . TGTGCCAGTAGTATTTCTACTCAAAACATTCAGTACTTC CASSISTQNIQYF
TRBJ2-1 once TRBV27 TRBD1 TGTGCCAGCAATCCGACAGGGGTGGGCAATGAGCAGTTCTTC CASNPTGVGNEQFF
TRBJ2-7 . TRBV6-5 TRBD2 TGTGCCAGCAGTTACACAGCGGGAGCACCCTACGAGCAGTACTTC CASSYTAGAPYEQYF
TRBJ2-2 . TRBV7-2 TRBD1 TGTGCCAGCACAATACAGGGGTCCGGGGAGCTGTTTTTT CASTIQGSGELFF
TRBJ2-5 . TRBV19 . TGTGCCAGTAGCCAGGGGCGGGAGACCCAGTACTTC CASSQGRETQYF
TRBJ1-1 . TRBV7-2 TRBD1 TGTGCCAGCAGCTTAGTATTAGGGGGCCCCACTGAAGCTTTCTTT CASSLVLGGPTEAFF
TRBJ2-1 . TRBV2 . TGTGCCAGCGGATACTCCCCCAGGTACGATGAGCAGTTCTTC CASGYSPRYDEQFF
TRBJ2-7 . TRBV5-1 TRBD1 TGCGCCAGCAGCGGAACCGGGACAGGCAATCACTACGAGCAGTACTTC CASSGTGTGNHYEQYF
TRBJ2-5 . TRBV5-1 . TGCGCCAGCAGCTCAGTAGGGGCCTACCAAGAGACCCAGTACTTC CASSSVGAYQETQYF
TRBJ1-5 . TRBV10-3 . TGTGCCATCAGTGAGTCGATGTCCGGGTATAGCAATCAGCCCCAGCATTTT CAISESMSGYSNQPQHF
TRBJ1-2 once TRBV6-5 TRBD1 TGTGCCGGTCGGACAGGGGATTCTGGCTACACCTTC CAGRTGDSGYTF
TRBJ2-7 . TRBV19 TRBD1 TGTGCCAGTAGTTCGACCGACAGGGGACAGGGTCGCTACGAGCAGTACTTC CASSSTDRGQGRYEQYF
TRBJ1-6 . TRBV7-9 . TGTGCCAGCAGCTTAGTTGGTGGCAGGGGCAATTCACCCCTCCACTTT CASSLVGGRGNSPLHF
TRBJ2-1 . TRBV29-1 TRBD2 TGCAGCACGGGACTAGCTTACAATGAGCAGTTCTTC CSTGLAYNEQFF
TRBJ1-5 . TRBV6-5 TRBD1 TGTGCCAGCAGAAGGACAGGGCGCAATCAGCCCCAGCATTTT CASRRTGRNQPQHF
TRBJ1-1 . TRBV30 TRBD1 TGTGCCCGAGATACAGGGGGCATGACTGAAGCTTTCTTT CARDTGGMTEAFF
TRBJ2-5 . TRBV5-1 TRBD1 TGCGCCAGCAGCTGGACAGGGATAGGACAAGAGACCCAGTACTTC CASSWTGIGQETQYF
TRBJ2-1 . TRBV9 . TGTGCCAGCAGCGTAGTGGCTAGGTCGGACAATGAGCAGTTCTTC CASSVVARSDNEQFF
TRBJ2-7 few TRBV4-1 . TGCGCCAGCAGCCAAGAGAGGAGGGCAAAGCAGTACTTC CASSQERRAKQYF
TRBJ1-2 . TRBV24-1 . TGTGCCACCAAAGGAGGGCCGGGCTATGGCTACACCTTC CATKGGPGYGYTF
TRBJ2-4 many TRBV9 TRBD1 TGTGCCAGCAGCCCAGGGACAGACTTAGCCAAAAACATTCAGTACTTC CASSPGTDLAKNIQYF
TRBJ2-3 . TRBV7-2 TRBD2 TGTGCCAGCAGCTTACGGCTAGCGGACACAGATACGCAGTATTTT CASSLRLADTDTQYF
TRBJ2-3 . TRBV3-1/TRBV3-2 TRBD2 TGTGCCAGCAGCCCGACTAGCGGGACCGTCACAGATACGCAGTATTTT CASSPTSGTVTDTQYF
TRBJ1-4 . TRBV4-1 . TGCGCCAGCAGCCAAGGACATTCAACTAATGAAAAACTGTTTTTT CASSQGHSTNEKLFF
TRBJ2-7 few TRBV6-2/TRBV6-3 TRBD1 TGTGCCAGCGGCCCTTTTAAGGGGGCGTCCTACGAGCAGTACTTC CASGPFKGASYEQYF